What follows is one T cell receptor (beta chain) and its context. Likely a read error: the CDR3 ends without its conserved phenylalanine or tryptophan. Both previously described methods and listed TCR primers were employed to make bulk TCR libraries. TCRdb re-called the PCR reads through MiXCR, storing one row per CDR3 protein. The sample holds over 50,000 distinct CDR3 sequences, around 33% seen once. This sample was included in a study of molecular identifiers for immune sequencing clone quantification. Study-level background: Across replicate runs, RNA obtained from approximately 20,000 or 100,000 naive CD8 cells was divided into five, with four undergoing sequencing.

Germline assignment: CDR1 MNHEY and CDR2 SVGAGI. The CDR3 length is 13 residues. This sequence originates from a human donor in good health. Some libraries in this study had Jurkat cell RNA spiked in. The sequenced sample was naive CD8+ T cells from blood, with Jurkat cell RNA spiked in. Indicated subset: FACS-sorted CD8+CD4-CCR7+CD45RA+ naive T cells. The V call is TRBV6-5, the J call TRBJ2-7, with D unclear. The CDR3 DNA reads TGTGCCAGCAGTGACTCAGATGGGGACGAGCAGTACTGC. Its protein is CASSDSDGDEQYC.